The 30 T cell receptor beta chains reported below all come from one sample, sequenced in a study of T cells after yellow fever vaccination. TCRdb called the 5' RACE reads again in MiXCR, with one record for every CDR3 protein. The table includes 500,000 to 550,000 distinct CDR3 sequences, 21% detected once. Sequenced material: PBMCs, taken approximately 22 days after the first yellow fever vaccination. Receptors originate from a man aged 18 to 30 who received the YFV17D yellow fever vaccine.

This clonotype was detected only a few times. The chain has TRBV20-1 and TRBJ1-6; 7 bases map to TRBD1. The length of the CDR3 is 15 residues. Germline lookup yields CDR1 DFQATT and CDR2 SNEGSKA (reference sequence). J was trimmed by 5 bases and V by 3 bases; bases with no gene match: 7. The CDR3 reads CSASQGTVDNSPLHF. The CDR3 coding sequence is TGCAGTGCTAGCCAGGGGACAGTGGATAATTCACCCCTCCACTTT.

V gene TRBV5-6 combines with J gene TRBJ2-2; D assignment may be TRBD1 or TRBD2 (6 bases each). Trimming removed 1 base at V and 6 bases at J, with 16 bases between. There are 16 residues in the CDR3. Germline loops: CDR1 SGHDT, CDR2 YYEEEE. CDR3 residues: CASSLNRGRVAGELFF. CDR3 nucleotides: TGTGCCAGCAGCTTGAATCGGGGGCGCGTCGCCGGGGAGCTGTTTTTT.

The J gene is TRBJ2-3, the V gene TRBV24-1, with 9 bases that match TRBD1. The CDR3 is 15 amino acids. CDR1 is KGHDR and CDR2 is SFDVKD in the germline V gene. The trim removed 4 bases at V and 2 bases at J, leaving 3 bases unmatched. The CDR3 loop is CATSEGQGNTDTQYF. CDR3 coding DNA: TGTGCCACCAGTGAGGGACAGGGTAACACAGATACGCAGTATTTT.

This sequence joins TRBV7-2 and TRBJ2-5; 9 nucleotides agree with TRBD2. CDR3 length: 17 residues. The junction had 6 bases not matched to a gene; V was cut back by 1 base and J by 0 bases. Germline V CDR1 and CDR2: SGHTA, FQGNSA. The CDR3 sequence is CASSLVASGVYQETQYF. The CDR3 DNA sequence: TGTGCCAGCAGCTTAGTCGCTAGCGGGGTGTACCAAGAGACCCAGTACTTC.

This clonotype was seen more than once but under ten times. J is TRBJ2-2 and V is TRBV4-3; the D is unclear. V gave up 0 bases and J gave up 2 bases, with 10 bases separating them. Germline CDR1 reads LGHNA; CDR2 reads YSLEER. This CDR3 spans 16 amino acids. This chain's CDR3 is CASSQEGKHNTGELFF. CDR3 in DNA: TGCGCCAGCAGCCAAGAGGGCAAGCATAACACCGGGGAGCTGTTTTTT.

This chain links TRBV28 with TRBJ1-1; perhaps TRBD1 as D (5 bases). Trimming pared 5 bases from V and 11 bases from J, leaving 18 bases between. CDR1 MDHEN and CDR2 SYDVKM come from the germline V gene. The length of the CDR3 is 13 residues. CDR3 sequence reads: CASSPPGHPGAFF. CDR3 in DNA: TGTGCCAGCAGTCCCCCGGGGCACCCTGGGGCTTTCTTT. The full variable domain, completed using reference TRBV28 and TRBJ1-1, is DVKVTQSSRYLVKRTGEKVFLECVQDMDHENMFWYRQDPGLGLRLIYFSYDVKMKEKGDIPEGYSVSREKKERFSLILESASTNQTSMYLCASSPPGHPGAFFGQGTRLTVV.

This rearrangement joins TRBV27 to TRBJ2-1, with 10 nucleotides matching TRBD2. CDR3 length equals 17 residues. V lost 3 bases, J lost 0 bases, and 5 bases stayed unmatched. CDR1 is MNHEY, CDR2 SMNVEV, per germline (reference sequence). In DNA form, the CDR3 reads TGTGCCAGCAGTTTGACCCTAGCGGGGGCCTCCTACAATGAGCAGTTCTTC. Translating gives CASSLTLAGASYNEQFF.

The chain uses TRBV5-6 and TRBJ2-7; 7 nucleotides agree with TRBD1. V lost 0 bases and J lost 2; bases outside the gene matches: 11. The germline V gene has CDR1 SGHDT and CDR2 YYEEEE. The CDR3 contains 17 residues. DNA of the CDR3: TGTGCCAGCAGCTTGGACCTATACAGGGGTCGACCCTACGAGCAGTACTTC. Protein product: CASSLDLYRGRPYEQYF.

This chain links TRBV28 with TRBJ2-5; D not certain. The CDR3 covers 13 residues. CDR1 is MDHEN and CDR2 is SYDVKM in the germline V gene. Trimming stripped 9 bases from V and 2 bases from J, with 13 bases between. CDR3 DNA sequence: TGTGCCAGTCGGTCTACAGCGCAAGAGACCCAGTACTTC. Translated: CASRSTAQETQYF.

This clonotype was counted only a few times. DNA for the CDR3: TGTGCCAGCAGTTACCCCACTAGCGGGGGTCTGTCCGGGGAGCTGTTTTTT. Its translation is CASSYPTSGGLSGELFF. The chain employs TRBV6-5 and TRBJ2-2, with TRBD2 matching over 11 bases. V was pared by 2 bases and J by 6 bases, with 8 bases of the junction left unmatched. This CDR3 is 17 amino acids long. CDR1 and CDR2 (germline): MNHEY, SVGAGI.

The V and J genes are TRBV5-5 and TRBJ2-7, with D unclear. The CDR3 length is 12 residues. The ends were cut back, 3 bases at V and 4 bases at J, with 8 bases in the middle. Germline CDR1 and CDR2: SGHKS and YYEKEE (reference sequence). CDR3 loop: CASSSQEYEQYF. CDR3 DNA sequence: TGTGCCAGCAGCTCCCAGGAGTACGAGCAGTACTTC.

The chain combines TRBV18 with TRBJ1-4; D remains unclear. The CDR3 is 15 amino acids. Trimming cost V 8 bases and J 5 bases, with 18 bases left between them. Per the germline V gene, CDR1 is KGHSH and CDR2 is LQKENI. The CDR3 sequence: CASTISSVGNEKLFF. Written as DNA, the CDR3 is TGTGCCAGCACTATCTCATCGGTCGGAAATGAAAAACTGTTTTTT.

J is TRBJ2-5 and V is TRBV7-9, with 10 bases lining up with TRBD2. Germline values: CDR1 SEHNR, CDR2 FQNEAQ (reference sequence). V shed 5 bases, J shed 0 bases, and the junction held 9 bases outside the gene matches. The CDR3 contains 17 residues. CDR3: CASSPRLAGKNQETQYF. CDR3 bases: TGTGCCAGCAGCCCGAGACTAGCGGGCAAAAACCAAGAGACCCAGTACTTC.

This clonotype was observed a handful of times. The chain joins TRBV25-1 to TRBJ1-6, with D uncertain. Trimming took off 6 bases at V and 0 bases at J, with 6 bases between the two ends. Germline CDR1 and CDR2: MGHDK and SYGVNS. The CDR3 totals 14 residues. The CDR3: CASRESSYNSPLHF. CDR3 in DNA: TGTGCCAGCAGAGAGAGCTCCTATAATTCACCCCTCCACTTT.

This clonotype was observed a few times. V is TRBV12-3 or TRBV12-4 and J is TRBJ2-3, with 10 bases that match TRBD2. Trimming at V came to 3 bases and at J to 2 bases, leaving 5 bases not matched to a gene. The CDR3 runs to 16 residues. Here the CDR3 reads CASSFYSGGTTDTQYF. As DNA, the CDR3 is TGTGCCAGCAGTTTCTATAGCGGGGGGACCACAGATACGCAGTATTTT.

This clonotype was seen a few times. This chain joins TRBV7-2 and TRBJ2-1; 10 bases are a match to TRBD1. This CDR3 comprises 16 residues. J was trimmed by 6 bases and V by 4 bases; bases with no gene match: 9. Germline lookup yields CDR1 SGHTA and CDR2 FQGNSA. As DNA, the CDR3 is TGTGCCAGCAGCTCAGTAAGGACAGGGGGGGGCAATGAGCAGTTCTTC. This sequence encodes CASSSVRTGGGNEQFF.

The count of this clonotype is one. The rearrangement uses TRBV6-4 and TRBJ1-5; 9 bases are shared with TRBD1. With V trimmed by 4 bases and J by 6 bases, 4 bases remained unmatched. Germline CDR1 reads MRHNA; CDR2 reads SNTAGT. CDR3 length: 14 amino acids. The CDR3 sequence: CASSGGTGFQPQHF. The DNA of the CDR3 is TGTGCCAGCAGTGGGGGGACAGGGTTTCAGCCCCAGCATTTT.

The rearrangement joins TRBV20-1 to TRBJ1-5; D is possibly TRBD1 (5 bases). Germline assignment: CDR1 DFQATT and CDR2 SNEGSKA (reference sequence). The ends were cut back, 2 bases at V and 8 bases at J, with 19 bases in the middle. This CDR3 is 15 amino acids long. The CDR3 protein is CSARIVGVREEPQHF. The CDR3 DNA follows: TGCAGTGCTAGAATAGTGGGGGTCAGGGAGGAGCCCCAGCATTTT.

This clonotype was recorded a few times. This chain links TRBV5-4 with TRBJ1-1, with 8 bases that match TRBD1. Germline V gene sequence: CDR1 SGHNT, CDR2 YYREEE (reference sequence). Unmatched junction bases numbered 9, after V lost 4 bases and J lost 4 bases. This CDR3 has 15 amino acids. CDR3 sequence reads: CASSQGAGGLTEAFF. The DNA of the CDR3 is TGTGCCAGCAGCCAGGGGGCAGGGGGGCTCACTGAAGCTTTCTTT.

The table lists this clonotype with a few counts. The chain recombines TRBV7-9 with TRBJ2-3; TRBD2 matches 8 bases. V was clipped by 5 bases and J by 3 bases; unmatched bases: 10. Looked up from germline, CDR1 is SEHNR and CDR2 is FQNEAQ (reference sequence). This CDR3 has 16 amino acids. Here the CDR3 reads CASSPPAGAGTDTQYF. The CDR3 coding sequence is TGTGCCAGCAGCCCACCAGCGGGGGCTGGGACAGATACGCAGTATTTT.

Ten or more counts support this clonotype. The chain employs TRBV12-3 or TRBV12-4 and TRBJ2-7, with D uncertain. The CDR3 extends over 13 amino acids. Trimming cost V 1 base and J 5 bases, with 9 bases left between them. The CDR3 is CASSLGESDEQYV. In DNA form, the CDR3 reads TGTGCCAGCAGTTTAGGCGAGTCCGACGAGCAGTACGTC.

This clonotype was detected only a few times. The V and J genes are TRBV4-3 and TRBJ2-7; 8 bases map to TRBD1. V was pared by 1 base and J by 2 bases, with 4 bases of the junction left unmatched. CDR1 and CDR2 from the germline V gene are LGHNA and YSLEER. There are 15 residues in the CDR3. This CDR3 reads CASSQGTGIPYEQYF. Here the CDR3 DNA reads TGCGCCAGCAGCCAAGGGACAGGGATCCCCTACGAGCAGTACTTC.

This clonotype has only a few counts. The DNA for the CDR3 is TGCGCCAGCAGCCAAGCCAGCGGGGGTTCCTACAATGAGCAGTTCTTC. It codes for CASSQASGGSYNEQFF. The rearrangement joins TRBV4-3 to TRBJ2-1; 8 nucleotides match TRBD2. CDR1 LGHNA and CDR2 YSLEER come from the germline V gene. The CDR3 runs to 16 residues. Trimming removed 1 base from V and 1 base from J; junction bases left unmatched: 3.

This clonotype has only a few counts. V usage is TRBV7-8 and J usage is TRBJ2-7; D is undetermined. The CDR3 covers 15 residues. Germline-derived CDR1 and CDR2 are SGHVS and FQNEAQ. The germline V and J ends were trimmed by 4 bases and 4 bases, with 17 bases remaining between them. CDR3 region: CASSSTGAPDYEQYF. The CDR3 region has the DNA TGTGCCAGCAGCTCTACGGGCGCTCCGGATTACGAGCAGTACTTC.

In DNA form, the CDR3 reads TGCGCCAGCAGCTTGGGCCCTAGCGGGGAGAGTTTCGAGCAGTACGTC. Protein product: CASSLGPSGESFEQYV. The V and J genes are TRBV5-1 and TRBJ2-7; 9 bases map to TRBD2. After removal of 0 bases from V and 6 bases from J, the junction contained 10 bases not matched to a gene. Germline V gene data show CDR1 as SGHRS and CDR2 as YFSETQ. CDR3 length equals 16 residues.

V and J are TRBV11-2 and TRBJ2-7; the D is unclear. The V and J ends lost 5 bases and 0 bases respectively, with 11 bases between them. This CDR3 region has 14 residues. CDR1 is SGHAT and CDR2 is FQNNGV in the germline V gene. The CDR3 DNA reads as TGTGCCAGCAGCGGTTCGCGTGACTCCTACGAGCAGTACTTC. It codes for CASSGSRDSYEQYF.

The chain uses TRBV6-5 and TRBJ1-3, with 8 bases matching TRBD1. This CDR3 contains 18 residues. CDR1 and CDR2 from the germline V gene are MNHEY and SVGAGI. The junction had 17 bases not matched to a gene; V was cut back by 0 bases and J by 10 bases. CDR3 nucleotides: TGTGCCAGCAGTTACTCCCCGGGCAGGGGGCGAGGGGGTGCAACCATATATTTT. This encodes CASSYSPGRGRGGATIYF.

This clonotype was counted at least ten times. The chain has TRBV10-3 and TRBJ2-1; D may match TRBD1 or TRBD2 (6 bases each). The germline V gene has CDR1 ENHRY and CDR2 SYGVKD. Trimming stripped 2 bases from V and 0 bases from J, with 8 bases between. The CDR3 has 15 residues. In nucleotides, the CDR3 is TGTGCCATCAGTGAGCGGGGGCCCTCCTACAATGAGCAGTTCTTC. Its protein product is CAISERGPSYNEQFF.

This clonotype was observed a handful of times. CDR3 sequence reads: CASGFGGNTGELFF. The CDR3 DNA is TGTGCTAGTGGTTTCGGGGGGAACACCGGGGAGCTGTTTTTT. The chain has TRBV12-5 and TRBJ2-2; TRBD2 might be the D (6 bases). The length of the CDR3 is 14 residues. CDR1 and CDR2 from the germline V gene are LGHNT and FRNRAP. V lost 3 bases and J lost 1, with 6 bases in between.

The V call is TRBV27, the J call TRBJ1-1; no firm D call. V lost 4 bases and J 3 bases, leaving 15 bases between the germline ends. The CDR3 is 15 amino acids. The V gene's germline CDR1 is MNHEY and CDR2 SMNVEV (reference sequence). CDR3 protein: CASSWSFGSDTEAFF. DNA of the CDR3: TGTGCCAGCAGTTGGAGCTTTGGGAGCGACACTGAAGCTTTCTTT.